Below are 19 T cell receptor beta chains sequenced from a single sample in a study of beta chain features in type 1 diabetes. cDNA synthesis used the whole RNA isolate, giving expressed TCRB sequences. The table came from immunoSEQ multiplex PCR; TCRdb's copy has only in-frame clones and leaves some out. The sample lists 150,000 to 190,000 clones, over 7.5% occurring once. The sequencing sample was made of central memory CD4+ T cells from blood. The receptors originated from a man in his late teens or twenties in good health.

The rearrangement joins TRBV18 to TRBJ1-6, with D possibly matching TRBD1 (6 bases). Germline V lookup: CDR1 KGHSH, CDR2 LQKENI. The V end lost 2 bases, the J end lost 7 bases, and 12 bases lay between the germline ends. The CDR3 extends over 15 amino acids. The CDR3 loop is CASSPKEGGNSPLHF. The CDR3 nucleotides are TGTGCCAGCTCACCAAAGGAAGGGGGAAATTCACCCCTCCACTTT. Supplemented by reference TRBV18 and TRBJ1-6, the full variable domain reads NAGVMQNPRHLVRRRGQEARLRCSPMKGHSHVYWYRQLPEEGLKFMVYLQKENIIDESGMPKERFSAEFPKEGPSILRIQQVVRGDSAAYFCASSPKEGGNSPLHFGNGTRLTVT.

This clone was counted between two and nine times. The V and J genes are TRBV15 and TRBJ1-5; no clear D. V was clipped by 0 bases and J by 5 bases, with 2 bases between them. The CDR3 runs 12 residues. Germline V gene data show CDR1 as LNHNV and CDR2 as YYDKDF (reference sequence). CDR3 DNA sequence: TGTGCCACCAGCAGAGACGATCAGCCCCAGCATTTT. As protein: CATSRDDQPQHF.

The sample holds many counts of this clone. The chain recombines TRBV29-1 with TRBJ2-7, with a possible D match to TRBD1 (6 bases). The germline V and J ends were trimmed by 5 bases and 3 bases, with 8 bases remaining between them. The length of the CDR3 is 11 residues. Germline CDR1 and CDR2: SQVTM and ANQGSEA. CDR3: CSVSTGYEQYF. DNA of the CDR3: TGCAGCGTTTCGACAGGCTACGAGCAGTACTTC.

The chain joins TRBV5-4 to TRBJ2-2, with 10 nucleotides matching TRBD2. Looked up from germline, CDR1 is SGHNT and CDR2 is YYREEE (reference sequence). This CDR3 has 19 residues. V lost 1 base to trimming and J lost 5 bases; unmatched junction nucleotides: 14. The CDR3 sequence: CASSLRASGRSIGTGELFF. The CDR3 nucleotides are TGTGCCAGCAGCTTGAGGGCTAGCGGGAGAAGTATCGGAACCGGGGAGCTGTTTTTT.

This chain links TRBV5-1 with TRBJ1-2, with D tentatively TRBD1 (6 bases). Germline-derived CDR1 and CDR2 are SGHRS and YFSETQ. V lost 0 bases to trimming and J lost 1 base, with 13 bases between them. The CDR3 is 16 amino acids. CDR3 sequence reads: CASSLVLGGNNYGYTF. As DNA, the CDR3 is TGCGCCAGCAGCTTGGTTTTAGGGGGAAATAACTATGGCTACACCTTC.

This chain uses TRBV28 with TRBJ2-3, with TRBD2 matching over 12 bases. The CDR3 length is 15 residues. Germline V lookup: CDR1 MDHEN, CDR2 SYDVKM. The ends lost 5 bases at V and 5 bases at J; junction bases unmatched: 5. The CDR3 reads CASSKASGGEDTQYF. The CDR3 DNA sequence: TGTGCCAGCAGTAAGGCTAGCGGGGGGGAAGATACGCAGTATTTT.

Many counts were recorded for this clone. The chain uses TRBV30 and TRBJ1-1; a weak D match, TRBD1 (5 bases). The germline V and J ends were trimmed by 4 bases and 3 bases, with 12 bases remaining between them. The CDR3 runs to 13 residues. Germline V gene sequence: CDR1 GTSNPN, CDR2 SVGIG (reference sequence). For the CDR3, the DNA is TGTGCCTGGACCATGGGGCTTTACACTGAAGCTTTCTTT. Its protein product is CAWTMGLYTEAFF.

This clone has only a few counts. The chain combines TRBV30 with TRBJ2-1; 9 bases are a match to TRBD2. CDR1 and CDR2 from the germline V gene are GTSNPN and SVGIG (reference sequence). The CDR3 contains 18 residues. V lost 4 bases and J lost 1; bases outside the gene matches: 14. The chain's CDR3 is CAWTQAGRGGLSYNEQFF. Here the CDR3 DNA reads TGTGCCTGGACCCAAGCAGGGCGGGGGGGCTTATCCTACAATGAGCAGTTCTTC.

This clone was observed a handful of times. The chain combines TRBV5-4 with TRBJ2-1, with D possibly being TRBD1 (6 bases). The germline V and J ends were trimmed by 4 bases and 6 bases, with 14 bases remaining between them. CDR3 length: 14 amino acids. Germline V gene sequence: CDR1 SGHNT, CDR2 YYREEE (reference sequence). Here the CDR3 reads CASSHTQGFNEQFF. The CDR3 coding sequence is TGTGCCAGCAGCCACACACAGGGTTTCAATGAGCAGTTCTTC.

V and J are TRBV6-1 and TRBJ2-5; D is possibly TRBD1 (6 bases). Germline V CDR1 and CDR2: MNHNS, SASEGT. The CDR3 extends over 14 amino acids. Trimming pared 3 bases from V and 5 bases from J, leaving 13 bases between. CDR3 bases: TGTGCCAGCAGTGACAACAGGGTAAGGGAGACCCAGTACTTC. Its protein is CASSDNRVRETQYF.

The chain joins TRBV2 to TRBJ2-3; 7 bases are shared with TRBD1. The germline V gene has CDR1 SNHLY and CDR2 FYNNEI. V trimming: 11 bases; J trimming: 2 bases; junction bases outside the gene matches: 7. The CDR3 is 13 residues long. CDR3: CAGTGAPTDTQYF. CDR3 coding DNA: TGTGCCGGAACAGGGGCCCCCACAGATACGCAGTATTTT. The whole variable domain, filled in from reference TRBV2 and TRBJ2-3, reads EPEVTQTPSHQVTQMGQEVILRCVPISNHLYFYWYRQILGQKVEFLVSFYNNEISEKSEIFDDQFSVERPDGSNFTLKIRSTKLEDSAMYFCAGTGAPTDTQYFGPGTRLTVL.

V gene TRBV27 combines with J gene TRBJ2-7, with 7 bases identical to TRBD1. Germline V gene data show CDR1 as MNHEY and CDR2 as SMNVEV (reference sequence). The CDR3 has 15 residues. V trimming: 6 bases; J trimming: 5 bases; junction bases outside the gene matches: 13. CDR3 amino acids: CASRGRQGHFNEQYF. In nucleotides, the CDR3 is TGTGCCAGCAGAGGAAGACAGGGCCATTTTAACGAGCAGTACTTC.

The chain uses TRBV7-2 and TRBJ2-1, with 8 nucleotides matching TRBD2. Trimming at V came to 5 bases and at J to 6 bases, leaving 9 bases not matched to a gene. Germline V lookup: CDR1 SGHTA, CDR2 FQGNSA. The CDR3 extends over 15 amino acids. The CDR3, as DNA: TGTGCCAGCAGCACGCAAGCGGGGGCAGGCAATGAGCAGTTCTTC. Translation: CASSTQAGAGNEQFF.

V and J are TRBV28 and TRBJ1-2, with D possibly being TRBD1 (6 bases). Germline CDR1 MDHEN, CDR2 SYDVKM. V lost 5 bases and J 1 base, leaving 14 bases between the germline ends. The CDR3 sequence is 15 residues long. DNA for the CDR3: TGTGCCAGCAGTGCTGCTGACAGGAGTAACTATGGCTACACCTTC. This gives the protein CASSAADRSNYGYTF.

This clone was observed a handful of times. The chain couples TRBV7-9 to TRBJ2-1; the D gene is possibly TRBD2 (5 bases). V lost 3 bases to trimming and J lost 6 bases, with 21 bases between them. Germline CDR1 and CDR2: SEHNR and FQNEAQ (reference sequence). The CDR3 totals 17 residues. The DNA for the CDR3 is TGTGCCAGCAGCTTCCCCCTAACTAGGGTCCGTACCAATGAGCAGTTCTTC. Translated, it gives CASSFPLTRVRTNEQFF.

The gene calls are TRBV19 and TRBJ2-5, with 11 bases that match TRBD1. The CDR3 length is 17 residues. CDR1 LNHDA and CDR2 SQIVND come from the germline V gene (reference sequence). V was clipped by 3 bases and J by 4 bases; unmatched bases: 10. CDR3 coding DNA: TGTGCCAGTAGTATCTACCCGGGACAGGGGGAGTCAGAGACCCAGTACTTC. Translated: CASSIYPGQGESETQYF.

This clone appeared many times. The V and J genes are TRBV4-3 and TRBJ2-3, with TRBD2 matching 10 bases. J was trimmed by 5 bases and V by 2 bases; bases with no gene match: 7. Per the germline V gene, CDR1 is LGHNA and CDR2 is YSLEER. The CDR3 contains 16 residues. The CDR3 nucleotides are TGCGCCAGCAGCCAACACAGCGGGAGGGTTGGAGATACGCAGTATTTT. Protein: CASSQHSGRVGDTQYF.

V usage is TRBV7-9 and J usage is TRBJ2-6; TRBD2 might be the D (6 bases). Trimming removed 0 bases at V and 3 bases at J, with 9 bases between. The V gene's germline CDR1 is SEHNR and CDR2 FQNEAQ (reference sequence). This CDR3 has 16 residues. The CDR3: CASSLAGGGGANVLTF. In nucleotides, the CDR3 is TGTGCCAGCAGCTTAGCGGGGGGTGGTGGGGCCAACGTCCTGACTTTC. Combining the CDR3 with reference TRBV7-9 and TRBJ2-6 gives the whole variable domain DTGVSQNPRHKITKRGQNVTFRCDPISEHNRLYWYRQTLGQGPEFLTYFQNEAQLEKSRLLSDRFSAERPKGSFSTLEIQRTEQGDSAMYLCASSLAGGGGANVLTFGAGSRLTVL.

This clone occurred a few times. This chain connects TRBV7-3 to TRBJ2-3, with D perhaps TRBD2 (7 bases). The germline gives CDR1 SGHTA, CDR2 FQGTGA. V lost 5 bases to trimming and J lost 1 base, with 13 bases between them. This CDR3 region has 15 residues. Here the CDR3 reads CASSPGRGGTDTQYF. Written as DNA, the CDR3 is TGTGCCAGCAGCCCAGGGAGGGGGGGCACAGATACGCAGTATTTT.